This T cell receptor (beta chain) comes out of a study of T cells in Graves' hyperthyroidism and ophthalmopathy (dated by TCRdb to 2018 to 2020). Looking at the study overall: Peripheral blood was sampled at the time of initial diagnosis, prior to any treatment. Following sampling, methimazole starting at 30 mg daily was given to hyperthyroidism patients, and high-dose intravenous methylprednisolone was given to ophthalmopathy patients. To identify distinguishing TCR V-J signatures, a discovery cohort of about 100 patients was used, comprising some 45 with Graves' ophthalmopathy and under 60 with stable Graves' hyperthyroidism. Whether ophthalmopathy could be predicted prospectively was tested in an independent validation cohort made up of fewer than 20 hyperthyroidism patients plus 17 patients who later progressed to ophthalmopathy. In addition, the study compared T-cell repertoires in thyroid tissue and in blood from 6 or 7 Graves' hyperthyroidism patients. The 100 discovery patients were divided at random into training and test sets in a 7:3 ratio. The paper describes TCR Vbeta CDR3 sequencing of about 140 peripheral blood samples, made up of approximately 40 ophthalmopathy patients, roughly 72 hyperthyroidism patients and 17 progressor patients. The investigation overall reported the following: In validation, progression to ophthalmopathy was predicted by the model with 70.59% sensitivity and 72% to 80% specificity, a median of about 6 months before onset. No statistical method was used to fix the sample size in advance, and group allocation was not hidden from the investigators. Most expanded thyroid clonotypes (frequency above 0.001) were also detected in blood, a finding suggesting that blood repertoires may reflect thyroid immune responses. In cross-validation, a model built on a 13 V-J signature told ophthalmopathy apart from stable hyperthyroidism with 87.88% sensitivity and around 81% specificity, and in testing the same model reached 80%/75%.

Amplification of TCR beta CDR3 regions was carried out from RNA transcripts. A first-round RT-PCR of the TCR CDR3 used the HTBI primer set with the Qiagen OneStep RT-PCR kit. Libraries were constructed in a second round of multiplex PCR, after which size selection and purification were carried out. Paired-end sequencing of the libraries was performed with 100 bp reads on an Illumina HiSeq2000. Processing in the source paper ran as follows. Raw data were processed with SOAPnuke, discarding reads with adapters, uncalled bases, mean Phred below 15, or no exact constant-primer or identifier match. COPE v1.2.5 was used to merge high-quality paired reads, and clonotypes were defined as unique nucleotide sequences. MiTCR v1.1 was used to align clonotypes to the IMGT TRBV, TRBD and TRBJ reference segments. Only V-J combinations with frequency above 0.0001, covering 99% to 99.2% of repertoires, were analysed. The TCS score was defined as the ratio of F50 (clonal expansion) to E x V (chaos), calculated using BLOSUM62-based TCRdist between CDR3 peptides within each V-J. Welch's t-statistics and random forest reduced 500 to 550 V-J features to some 14, which were used in a naive Bayes classifier (R e1071). TCRdb ran its own pipeline on the public reads, namely fastp trimming at Q25 and MiXCR clone calling, and kept in-frame beta chains. Each entry merges the rows of one CDR3 protein and shows their most common DNA and genes. TCRdb, not the authors, supplied the V and J calls. For this sample there are 560,000 or so distinct CDR3 sequences; less than 20% appear just once. The ten largest clonotypes hold roughly 50% of the sample.

This clonotype was detected many times. Its antigen is still unknown. No base quality values were provided; no much bigger clone lies one nucleotide off. In the ophthalmopathy patients, disease was moderately to severely active, with a Clinical Activity Score of 3 or more, a NOSPECS grade of 4 or more, and a duration of less than 3 months. The study excluded patients with uncontrolled infections, other autoimmune diseases, pregnancy or lactation. Clinical symptoms, serum thyroxine and TRAb, thyroid ultrasound, and orbital computed tomography formed the basis for the diagnoses. PBMCs were isolated from around 10 ml of fresh peripheral blood by Ficoll-Paque density gradient centrifugation. Total RNA was extracted with Trizol reagent, and quality was checked on an Agilent 2100 Bioanalyzer. From the cysteine through the phenylalanine, the CDR3 covers 14 amino acids. CDR3 DNA is the only sequence kept; it has 42 bases, read in frame from the first base. The V end loses 6 bases and the J end loses 2 bases, and a stretch of 13 bases separates them. In the germline V gene, CDR1 corresponds to SNHLY and CDR2 to FYNNEI.

The sequence was obtained from a man aged 40-49 years with Graves' ophthalmopathy. Sequencing input: blood. The chain is encoded by TRBV2 joined to TRBJ1-2; no D gene can be assigned with confidence. The DNA sequence follows: TGTGCCAGCAGAAGGTCCCTCAGGAACTATGGCTACACCTTC. Its protein is CASRRSLRNYGYTF.